A single sample gave rise to the 7 T cell receptor beta chains below, sequenced in a study of T cells after yellow fever vaccination. TCRdb reprocessed the 5' RACE reads via MiXCR and lists one record per CDR3 protein. The sample carries hundreds of thousands of distinct CDR3 sequences, approximately 3.8% recorded once. Sequencing was performed on PBMCs, taken on the day of the yellow fever booster vaccination. All receptors derive from a man between 18 and 29 years old who received the YFV17D yellow fever vaccine.

This clonotype was recorded many times. This rearrangement joins TRBV11-2 to TRBJ2-5; possible D gene TRBD1, 5 bases. Germline CDR1 and CDR2: SGHAT and FQNNGV. Trimming cost V 4 bases and J 2 bases, with 11 bases left between them. This CDR3 region has 14 residues. CDR3 nucleotide sequence: TGTGCCAGCAGCTCTATAAGGGGACAAGAGACCCAGTACTTC. It translates to CASSSIRGQETQYF.

The chain joins TRBV20-1 to TRBJ2-7, with 10 bases aligning to TRBD2. The J segment lost 3 bases and the V segment lost 4 bases, leaving 9 bases of the junction unmatched. This CDR3 contains 15 residues. The V gene's germline CDR1 is DFQATT and CDR2 SNEGSKA (reference sequence). This chain's CDR3 is CSATQLAGPYYEQYF. The DNA for the CDR3 is TGCAGTGCTACCCAACTAGCGGGGCCCTACTACGAGCAGTACTTC.

By sample fraction, this clonotype is medium-sized. V usage is TRBV4-2 and J usage is TRBJ2-2, with 9 bases matching TRBD1. With 1 base clipped from V and 3 bases from J, the junction kept 0 bases outside the gene matches. This CDR3 has 15 amino acids. The germline V gene has CDR1 LGHNA and CDR2 YNFKEQ. The CDR3 bases are TGTGCCAGCAGCCAAGGACAGGGGGACACCGGGGAGCTGTTTTTT. Its protein product is CASSQGQGDTGELFF.

This clonotype was recorded many times. The chain combines TRBV29-1 with TRBJ2-3; D not resolved. Germline-derived CDR1 and CDR2 are SQVTM and ANQGSEA. The CDR3 totals 11 residues. V was clipped by 7 bases and J by 6 bases, with 11 bases between them. Here the CDR3 DNA reads TGCAGCGCTCTAATGTTTGATACGCAGTATTTT. Amino acids: CSALMFDTQYF.

This clonotype was found many times. The chain carries TRBV7-9 and TRBJ2-4; a possible D gene is TRBD1 (5 bases). Trimming took off 5 bases at V and 5 bases at J, with 10 bases between the two ends. The V gene's germline CDR1 is SEHNR and CDR2 FQNEAQ (reference sequence). The CDR3 has 13 amino acids. CDR3 nucleotides: TGTGCCAGCAGCCCCACCAGGGAAAACATTCAGTACTTC. This sequence encodes CASSPTRENIQYF.

This clonotype was seen ten or more times. The rearrangement joins TRBV27 to TRBJ2-5, with 8 bases identical to TRBD2. In germline, CDR1 is MNHEY, CDR2 SMNVEV (reference sequence). CDR3 size: 17 residues. V shed 1 base and J 3 bases; nucleotides not matched to a gene: 10. The CDR3 is CASSLYPPGRGEETQYF. CDR3 DNA: TGTGCCAGCAGTTTATACCCCCCCGGGCGGGGGGAAGAGACCCAGTACTTC.

This clonotype was recorded at least ten times. V is TRBV28 and J is TRBJ1-3; D gene ambiguous. The CDR3 runs 14 residues. Germline V gene sequence: CDR1 MDHEN, CDR2 SYDVKM. The V gene lost 7 bases and the J gene lost 7 bases, with 17 bases spanning the gap. The CDR3 bases are TGTGCCAGCAACCCAGGAGGGAGGGTGAACACCATATATTTT. Translated: CASNPGGRVNTIYF.